These 2 T cell receptor beta chains were sequenced from one sample in a study of vaccination and CD4 T cells after COVID-19. Treatment in this sample: approximately 10-day PBMC culture with coronavirus spike peptide pools or control peptides (ViraFEST assay). Their antigen targets remain unknown. Cultured CD4+ T-cell DNA underwent Oncomine TCR Beta short-read sequencing. TCRdb reanalysed the PCR reads using MiXCR and keeps one entry per CDR3 protein. This table has fewer than 3,000 distinct CDR3 sequences, under 30% appearing once. Source: CD4+ T cells from blood, cultured in vitro, taken after SARS-CoV-2 vaccination. All receptors derive from a human donor who had recovered from COVID-19.

In its sample, this clonotype is large. This chain joins TRBV6-1 and TRBJ2-7; 9 bases map to TRBD2. Trimming took 6 bases from V and 1 from J; bases not matched to a gene: 4. Germline lookup yields CDR1 MNHNS and CDR2 SASEGT. The CDR3 covers 14 residues. The CDR3 DNA reads TGTGCCAGCAGACCGAGCGGGAGGTCCTACGAGCAGTACTTC. It codes for CASRPSGRSYEQYF.

The chain uses TRBV20-1 and TRBJ2-1, with a possible D match to TRBD2 (7 bases). The V and J ends lost 6 bases and 0 bases respectively, with 12 bases between them. This CDR3 contains 14 residues. Germline V gene lookup returns CDR1 DFQATT and CDR2 SNEGSKA (reference sequence). The CDR3 reads CSAPRGGSYNEQFF. The DNA of the CDR3 is TGCAGTGCCCCAAGGGGGGGCTCCTACAATGAGCAGTTCTTC.